These 25 T cell receptor beta chains came from one sample sequenced in a study of blood T cell repertoires in COVID-19. Libraries were prepared by immunoSEQ multiplex PCR; TCRdb keeps only in-frame clonotypes and omits some of them. This table has around 250,000 clones, approximately 80% appearing once. Sequenced material: peripheral blood. The receptors originated from a man younger than 40 who had recovered from COVID-19.

The rearrangement uses TRBV27 and TRBJ2-3; 10 nucleotides match TRBD2. J was trimmed by 8 bases and V by 9 bases; bases with no gene match: 11. The CDR3 has 14 residues. Germline V lookup: CDR1 MNHEY, CDR2 SMNVEV (reference sequence). The CDR3 loop reads CASSSGGPTGTQYF. CDR3 sequence (DNA): TGTGCCAGTAGTAGCGGGGGGCCCACGGGTACGCAGTATTTT.

This chain joins TRBV6-5 and TRBJ1-1, with D maybe TRBD1 (6 bases). CDR3 length: 15 residues. Germline V gene data show CDR1 as MNHEY and CDR2 as SVGAGI. Trimming shortened V by 5 bases and J by 8 bases, and 21 bases separated the two germline ends. The CDR3 nucleotides read TGTGCCAGCAGTCCTACCGGGACACGAACCGTCGAAGCTTTCTTT. Translated: CASSPTGTRTVEAFF.

The rearrangement uses TRBV6-5 and TRBJ2-2, with 8 positions matching TRBD2. The CDR3 contains 15 residues. CDR1 MNHEY and CDR2 SVGAGI come from the germline V gene. Trimming removed 6 bases from V and 4 bases from J; junction bases left unmatched: 7. CDR3 DNA: TGTGCCAGCAGCCCGGGGGGGGTCCCCACCGGGGAGCTGTTTTTT. Protein sequence: CASSPGGVPTGELFF.

The sample holds one count of this clone. The chain employs TRBV19 and TRBJ2-7; 11 nucleotides line up with TRBD2. The trim removed 4 bases at V and 2 bases at J, leaving 7 bases unmatched. Per germline, CDR1 LNHDA and CDR2 SQIVND (reference sequence). The CDR3 is 16 residues long. The CDR3 region is CASSRDTSGGPYEQYF. CDR3 nucleotides: TGTGCCAGTAGTAGAGATACTAGCGGGGGTCCCTACGAGCAGTACTTC. The whole variable domain, filled in from reference TRBV19 and TRBJ2-7, reads DGGITQSPKYLFRKEGQNVTLSCEQNLNHDAMYWYRQDPGQGLRLIYYSQIVNDFQKGDIAEGYSVSREKKESFPLTVTSAQKNPTAFYLCASSRDTSGGPYEQYFGPGTRLTVT.

The V gene is TRBV7-2, the J gene TRBJ1-4; TRBD1 agrees at 7 bases. V lost 1 base and J lost 4; bases outside the gene matches: 3. Looked up from germline, CDR1 is SGHTA and CDR2 is FQGNSA. CDR3 length equals 15 residues. This CDR3 is CASSLGGQINEKLFF. In DNA, the CDR3 is TGTGCCAGCAGCTTAGGGGGACAGATTAATGAAAAACTGTTTTTT.

The chain couples TRBV6-5 to TRBJ1-1, with a possible D match to TRBD1 (5 bases). V was shortened by 6 bases and J by 4 bases, with 15 bases between the two germline ends. Germline assignment: CDR1 MNHEY and CDR2 SVGAGI. This CDR3 is built from 14 residues. The DNA of the CDR3 is TGTGCCAGCAGGGTCGACAGCACGCGCACTGAAGCTTTCTTT. This encodes CASRVDSTRTEAFF.

For this clone: Other DNA variants within this sample encode the same CDR3. The chain couples TRBV20-1 to TRBJ2-7; unclear D gene. The CDR3 is 11 amino acids. Between the trimmed V and J ends, which lost 3 bases and 3 bases, there was a span of 6 bases. Germline CDR1 reads DFQATT; CDR2 reads SNEGSKA (reference sequence). The CDR3 protein is CSARTGYEQYV. The CDR3, as DNA: TGCAGTGCTAGGACGGGCTACGAGCAGTACGTC.

The chain couples TRBV5-5 to TRBJ1-5; weak D call: TRBD1 (6 bases). The V end was cut by 5 bases, the J end by 5 bases, with 20 bases between. In germline, CDR1 is SGHKS, CDR2 YYEKEE (reference sequence). CDR3 length: 16 amino acids. The CDR3, as DNA: TGTGCCAGCAGTCTGTCGGCAGGGGCCCTTCATCAGCCCCAGCATTTT. Protein product: CASSLSAGALHQPQHF.

Comment on this clone: Compared with germline, one end of the junction differs, possibly owing to a read error. This sequence joins TRBV7-9 and TRBJ2-1; 9 bases agree with TRBD1. The germline CDR1 and CDR2 sequences are SEHNR and FQNEAQ (reference sequence). The CDR3 spans 18 residues. This CDR3 is CASSLGGGTGTGPGEQFF. DNA for the CDR3: TGTGCCAGCAGTTTAGGGGGCGGTACCGGGACAGGGCCGGGCGAGCAGTTCTTC.

Concerning this clone itself: Other DNA sequences within the sample encode an identical CDR3. The J gene is TRBJ2-3, the V gene TRBV4-1; D perhaps matches TRBD2 (5 bases). This CDR3 has 18 residues. Germline assignment: CDR1 MGHRA and CDR2 YSYEKL. V was shortened by 0 bases and J by 4 bases, with 20 bases between the two germline ends. The CDR3 loop is CASSQEGGLRSRADTQYF. The CDR3 DNA reads TGCGCCAGCAGCCAAGAAGGAGGCTTGAGGTCTCGGGCAGATACGCAGTATTTT.

This chain uses TRBV27 with TRBJ2-5; D may be TRBD1 (5 bases). Per germline, CDR1 MNHEY and CDR2 SMNVEV (reference sequence). The V end lost 4 bases, the J end lost 4 bases, and 13 bases lay between the germline ends. This CDR3 has 14 amino acids. CDR3 sequence: CASSWLGAGETQYF. CDR3 DNA sequence: TGTGCCAGCAGTTGGCTAGGGGCAGGAGAGACCCAGTACTTC.

The chain combines TRBV2 with TRBJ1-6, with 10 bases aligning to TRBD1. Unmatched junction bases numbered 8, after V lost 6 bases and J lost 9 bases. CDR3 length equals 15 residues. From germline, CDR1 is SNHLY and CDR2 FYNNEI. The CDR3 is CASSQTGTGVSPLHF. The CDR3 nucleotides are TGTGCCAGCAGCCAGACAGGGACAGGGGTTTCACCCCTCCACTTT.

The J gene is TRBJ2-2, the V gene TRBV7-2; D ambiguous. V lost 1 base and J 6 bases, leaving 9 bases between the germline ends. CDR1 and CDR2 (germline): SGHTA, FQGNSA. The CDR3 has 14 amino acids. The CDR3 coding sequence is TGTGCCAGCAGCTTAGTTCAGGAATCCGGGGAGCTGTTTTTT. It encodes CASSLVQESGELFF.

The chain combines TRBV28 with TRBJ2-5; 8 nucleotides align to TRBD2. The trim removed 5 bases at V and 2 bases at J, leaving 7 bases unmatched. Per the germline V gene, CDR1 is MDHEN and CDR2 is SYDVKM. This CDR3 spans 15 amino acids. The CDR3 region is CASSPSGGGQETQYF. The CDR3 DNA sequence: TGTGCCAGCAGTCCCTCGGGGGGGGGACAAGAGACCCAGTACTTC.

In nucleotides, the CDR3 is TGCGCCAGCAGCTTGCAGGGAACTGAAGCTTTCTTT. This sequence encodes CASSLQGTEAFF. V is TRBV5-1 and J is TRBJ1-1, with D maybe TRBD1 (5 bases). Germline values: CDR1 SGHRS, CDR2 YFSETQ. The CDR3 totals 12 residues. V was cut by 1 base and J by 5 bases, with 6 bases left in between.

Only a few counts were recorded for this clone. The V gene is TRBV5-4, the J gene TRBJ2-3; perhaps TRBD1 as D (6 bases). The CDR3 consists of 13 residues. Per the germline V gene, CDR1 is SGHNT and CDR2 is YYREEE (reference sequence). V lost 8 bases, J lost 2 bases, and 12 bases lay in between. DNA for the CDR3: TGTGCCAGTCAGGGGCCGTCCACAGATACGCAGTATTTT. Protein: CASQGPSTDTQYF. Full variable domain (outside the CDR3, taken from reference TRBV5-4 and TRBJ2-3): ETGVTQSPTHLIKTRGQQVTLRCSSQSGHNTVSWYQQALGQGPQFIFQYYREEENGRGNFPPRFSGLQFPNYSSELNVNALELDDSALYLCASQGPSTDTQYFGPGTRLTVL.

The chain joins TRBV5-4 to TRBJ2-1; tentative D call: TRBD2 (5 bases). The CDR3 is made up of 13 amino acids. With 4 bases removed from V and 9 bases from J, the gap between germline ends came to 14 bases. Germline values: CDR1 SGHNT, CDR2 YYREEE (reference sequence). CDR3 sequence reads: CASSEPPSIEQFF. CDR3 DNA sequence: TGTGCCAGCAGCGAACCCCCTAGCATTGAGCAGTTCTTC. Filled out from reference TRBV5-4 and TRBJ2-1, the complete variable domain reads ETGVTQSPTHLIKTRGQQVTLRCSSQSGHNTVSWYQQALGQGPQFIFQYYREEENGRGNFPPRFSGLQFPNYSSELNVNALELDDSALYLCASSEPPSIEQFFGPGTRLTVL.

The chain uses TRBV10-2 and TRBJ2-5; D call uncertain. V was pared by 4 bases and J by 2 bases, with 11 bases between. CDR3 length: 14 residues. Germline values: CDR1 WSHSY, CDR2 SAAADI. Here the CDR3 DNA reads TGCGCCAGCAGTGGTGCAGTCCTTCAAGAGACCCAGTACTTC. Translated, it gives CASSGAVLQETQYF.

Of note for this clone: Other nucleotide sequences from this sample produce the same CDR3. The V gene is TRBV7-6, the J gene TRBJ2-5; TRBD2 matches 11 bases. Per germline, CDR1 SGHVS and CDR2 FNYEAQ. CDR3 length equals 15 residues. V shed 5 bases, J shed 1 base, and the junction held 3 bases outside the gene matches. The CDR3 DNA reads TGTGCCAGCAGCCAGGGACTAGCGGCCCAAGAGACCCAGTACTTC. Translating gives CASSQGLAAQETQYF.

The genes are TRBV14 and TRBJ1-2; a possible D gene is TRBD1 (5 bases). Germline values: CDR1 SGHDN, CDR2 FVKESK. Deletions cut 4 bases from V and 9 bases from J, with 15 bases between. CDR3 length equals 13 residues. The CDR3: CASSPPGGRSYTF. CDR3 bases: TGTGCCAGCAGCCCTCCCGGGGGAAGGAGCTACACCTTC.

This clone has just one count. The CDR3, as DNA: TGTGCCAGCAGCGCGGACAGGTTTCACTATGGCTACACCTTC. It yields the protein CASSADRFHYGYTF. The V gene is TRBV5-5, the J gene TRBJ1-2; 7 bases are a match to TRBD1. The CDR3 loop spans 14 amino acids. The V and J ends lost 4 bases and 3 bases, in that order; junction bases with no gene match: 6. Germline V gene lookup returns CDR1 SGHKS and CDR2 YYEKEE (reference sequence). The complete variable domain, with remaining parts taken from reference TRBV5-5 and TRBJ1-2, reads DAGVTQSPTHLIKTRGQQVTLRCSPISGHKSVSWYQQVLGQGPQFIFQYYEKEERGRGNFPDRFSARQFPNYSSELNVNALLLGDSALYLCASSADRFHYGYTFGSGTRLTVV.

This clone was found once. The chain couples TRBV27 to TRBJ2-5; 8 nucleotides line up with TRBD2. The CDR3 contains 16 residues. V lost 7 bases, J lost 0 bases, and 10 bases stayed unmatched. Germline V CDR1 and CDR2: MNHEY, SMNVEV (reference sequence). CDR3 protein: CASIRGGRPDQETQYF. CDR3 DNA: TGTGCCAGCATACGGGGGGGGCGTCCGGACCAAGAGACCCAGTACTTC.

The V and J genes are TRBV5-1 and TRBJ1-1; the match to TRBD1 covers 7 bases. V was pared by 3 bases and J by 5 bases, with 4 bases of the junction left unmatched. This CDR3 comprises 13 residues. The germline V gene encodes CDR1 SGHRS and CDR2 YFSETQ. The CDR3 spells CASSWQGDTEAFF. The DNA for the CDR3 is TGCGCCAGCAGCTGGCAGGGGGATACTGAAGCTTTCTTT.

The CDR3 region has the DNA TGTGCCAGCAGCCCCGTCGGGGGGCTGAGTGAAAAACTGTTTTTT. Protein: CASSPVGGLSEKLFF. This rearrangement joins TRBV13 to TRBJ1-4; perhaps TRBD1 as D (6 bases). CDR1 is PRHDT, CDR2 FYEKMQ, per germline (reference sequence). Trimming took off 5 bases at V and 7 bases at J, with 17 bases between the two ends. This CDR3 region has 15 residues. The full variable domain, with the rest looked up from reference TRBV13 and TRBJ1-4, is AAGVIQSPRHLIKEKRETATLKCYPIPRHDTVYWYQQGPGQDPQFLISFYEKMQSDKGSIPDRFSAQQFSDYHSELNMSSLELGDSALYFCASSPVGGLSEKLFFGSGTQLSVL.

The rearrangement joins TRBV5-4 to TRBJ2-1; D remains ambiguous. The V end lost 4 bases, the J end lost 6 bases, and 8 bases lay between the germline ends. This CDR3 has 12 amino acids. CDR1 is SGHNT and CDR2 is YYREEE in the germline V gene (reference sequence). This chain's CDR3 is CASSLEVNEQFF. The CDR3 nucleotides are TGTGCCAGCAGCCTAGAAGTCAATGAGCAGTTCTTC.